This T cell receptor (beta chain) was recovered during a study of T-cell memory formation after mild COVID-19. V shed 1 base, J shed 5 bases, and the junction held 11 bases outside the gene matches. Germline V gives CDR1 DFQATT, CDR2 SNEGSKA (reference sequence). This CDR3 region has 16 residues. Study-level results: Clones shrinking between day 15 and 85 showed a balanced CD4/CD8 split, and those that grew later tilted toward CD4+. Pre-infection memory harbored some responding clones, suggesting cross-reactive memory joined.

With regard to this clonotype: Its antigen is as yet unknown.

The TCR alpha and TCR beta cDNA libraries, bearing sample barcodes and UMIs, were generated by 5'RACE using constant-segment primers. Each CDR3 protein is one row after TCRdb ran MiXCR on the 5' RACE reads. The data contain fewer than 700,000 distinct CDR3 sequences, about 20% of them singletons. Sequenced material: PBMCs or a T cell subset sorted from them (not recorded which). The sequence was collected from an adult woman who had mild COVID-19 (a few samples of this study predate the infection). Cell type and time point are not known. The chain joins TRBV20-1 to TRBJ2-5; 9 bases are shared with TRBD2. CDR3 sequence reads: CSARGARTSARETQYF. For the CDR3, the DNA is TGCAGTGCTAGAGGGGCGCGGACTAGCGCCAGGGAGACCCAGTACTTC.